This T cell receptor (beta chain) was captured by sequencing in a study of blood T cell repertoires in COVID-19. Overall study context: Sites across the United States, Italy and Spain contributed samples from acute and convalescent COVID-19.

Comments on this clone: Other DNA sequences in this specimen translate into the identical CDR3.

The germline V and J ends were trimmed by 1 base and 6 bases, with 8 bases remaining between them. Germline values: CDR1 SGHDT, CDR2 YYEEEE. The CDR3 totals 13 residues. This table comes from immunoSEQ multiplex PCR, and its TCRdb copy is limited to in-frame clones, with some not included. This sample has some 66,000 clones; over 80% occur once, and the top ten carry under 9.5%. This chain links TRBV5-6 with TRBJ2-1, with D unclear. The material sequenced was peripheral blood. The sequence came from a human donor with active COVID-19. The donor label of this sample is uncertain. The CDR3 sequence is CASSLRPGNEQFF. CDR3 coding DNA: TGTGCCAGCAGCTTGAGACCGGGCAATGAGCAGTTCTTC.